What follows are 25 T cell receptor beta chains derived from one specimen sequenced in a study of blood T cells in healthy people across ages (dated by TCRdb to 2015 to 2017). The protocol used for the library was 5' RACE. The sample was run on an Illumina HiSeq 2500. A second PCR of about 6 to 12 cycles was run with a J-beta primer mix and a sample-barcoded 5' primer. The public reads were reprocessed in TCRdb via fastp at Q25 and MiXCR, keeping in-frame beta chains. Rows are unified per CDR3 protein, each entry keeping the most common DNA and genes. The table for this sample lists roughly 2 million distinct CDR3 sequences; just under 50% of them were counted only once. The top ten hold 2.1% of the sample. Source material: blood. All receptors come from a woman in her 40s in good health.

The CDR3 loop is CASLGQAQTEAFF. Here the CDR3 DNA reads TGTGCCAGCCTGGGGCAGGCCCAAACTGAAGCTTTCTTT. The chain couples TRBV12-3 or TRBV12-4 to TRBJ1-1; the D gene is possibly TRBD1 (5 bases). The CDR3 has 13 amino acids. Trimming cost V 8 bases and J 5 bases, with 15 bases left between them.

V gene TRBV29-1 combines with J gene TRBJ2-5, with D unresolved. The CDR3 runs to 13 residues. V was trimmed by 8 bases and J by 1 base, leaving 14 bases between them. The V gene's germline CDR1 is SQVTM and CDR2 ANQGSEA. This chain's CDR3 is CSLNGVSQETQYF. In DNA, the CDR3 is TGCAGCCTAAATGGGGTTAGCCAAGAGACCCAGTACTTC.

Note on this clonotype: At one end, the junction sequence differs from germline, possibly due to a read error. V and J are TRBV20-1 and TRBJ2-5, with 7 bases aligning to TRBD1. Germline CDR1 and CDR2: DFQATT and SNEGSKA (reference sequence). The CDR3 is 14 residues long. This chain's CDR3 is CSTRVRTGQETQYF. The CDR3 DNA is TGCAGTACTAGGGTCCGGACAGGCCAAGAGACCCAGTACTTC.

This chain connects TRBV19 to TRBJ1-2; a possible D gene is TRBD1 (5 bases). The length of the CDR3 is 13 residues. V lost 9 bases, J lost 4 bases, and 15 bases lay in between. Germline loops: CDR1 LNHDA, CDR2 SQIVND (reference sequence). The CDR3 spells CASSWGRIYGYTF. The CDR3 nucleotides read TGTGCCAGCAGCTGGGGGAGGATCTATGGCTACACCTTC.

This clonotype came up a few times. This sequence joins TRBV7-2 and TRBJ2-1; TRBD2 agrees at 12 bases. Germline V gives CDR1 SGHTA, CDR2 FQGNSA. V lost 2 bases and J lost 7; bases outside the gene matches: 6. This CDR3 comprises 16 residues. CDR3 residues: CASSLSRLAGVNEQFF. The CDR3 DNA is TGTGCCAGCAGCTTATCGAGACTAGCGGGGGTTAATGAGCAGTTCTTC.

The chain combines TRBV5-1 with TRBJ2-7; D is unclear. The CDR3 is made up of 15 amino acids. Germline V gene sequence: CDR1 SGHRS, CDR2 YFSETQ. V gave up 4 bases and J gave up 3 bases, with 17 bases separating them. The CDR3 DNA follows: TGCGCCAGCAGCACCGGCCCCAGCGAAATCTACGAGCAGTACTTC. Encoded protein: CASSTGPSEIYEQYF. Complete variable domain (other parts from reference TRBV5-1 and TRBJ2-7): KAGVTQTPRYLIKTRGQQVTLSCSPISGHRSVSWYQQTPGQGLQFLFEYFSETQRNKGNFPGRFSGRQFSNSRSEMNVSTLELGDSALYLCASSTGPSEIYEQYFGPGTRLTVT.

This clonotype was seen a few times. The chain carries TRBV5-1 and TRBJ1-6; 7 bases agree with TRBD1. Germline CDR1 SGHRS, CDR2 YFSETQ. V trimming: 2 bases; J trimming: 0 bases; junction bases outside the gene matches: 8. The CDR3 length is 18 residues. For the CDR3, the DNA is TGCGCCAGCAGCTTAAACAGGGGTGAGAGCTCCTATAATTCACCCCTCCACTTT. Translating it yields CASSLNRGESSYNSPLHF. The variable domain in full, completed from reference TRBV5-1 and TRBJ1-6, reads KAGVTQTPRYLIKTRGQQVTLSCSPISGHRSVSWYQQTPGQGLQFLFEYFSETQRNKGNFPGRFSGRQFSNSRSEMNVSTLELGDSALYLCASSLNRGESSYNSPLHFGNGTRLTVT.

This clonotype turned up a few times. The chain employs TRBV7-6 and TRBJ2-6, with no clear D. Germline V CDR1 and CDR2: SGHVS, FNYEAQ. The CDR3 runs 17 residues. Trimming took 5 bases from V and 0 from J, leaving 14 bases between them. The CDR3 reads CASSKQPVSSGANVLTF. In DNA, the CDR3 is TGTGCCAGCAGCAAACAACCTGTCAGCTCTGGGGCCAACGTCCTGACTTTC.

DNA of the CDR3: TGCAGTGCTAGGACCCTGGGCGTCTCCTACAATGAGCAGTTCTTC. Translated, it gives CSARTLGVSYNEQFF. The chain has TRBV20-1 and TRBJ2-1; D is uncertain. Germline V gives CDR1 DFQATT, CDR2 SNEGSKA (reference sequence). Trimming stripped 3 bases from V and 0 bases from J, with 12 bases between. The CDR3 spans 15 residues.

This CDR3 reads CASSARGGGVDEQFF. The CDR3 DNA follows: TGCGCCAGCAGCGCCCGGGGGGGCGGTGTAGATGAGCAGTTCTTC. This chain links TRBV5-1 with TRBJ2-1, with 8 bases identical to TRBD2. This CDR3 has 15 residues. From germline, CDR1 is SGHRS and CDR2 YFSETQ. V lost 4 bases to trimming and J lost 8 bases; unmatched junction nucleotides: 11.

The chain recombines TRBV7-8 with TRBJ1-1; tentative D call: TRBD1 (5 bases). This CDR3 contains 16 residues. V lost 6 bases and J lost 6, with 23 bases in between. Germline V CDR1 and CDR2: SGHVS, FQNEAQ. The CDR3 loop is CASSRRPGYEGPEAFF. The CDR3 coding sequence is TGTGCCAGCAGTCGCCGTCCCGGGTATGAGGGACCTGAAGCTTTCTTT.

This clonotype was recorded a few times. The chain links TRBV24-1 to TRBJ2-3; 7 positions agree with TRBD1. This CDR3 region has 15 residues. The ends lost 1 base at V and 3 bases at J; junction bases unmatched: 3. Germline loops: CDR1 KGHDR, CDR2 SFDVKD. DNA of the CDR3: TGTGCCACCAGTGATTTCGACAGGGCGACAGATACGCAGTATTTT. Its translation is CATSDFDRATDTQYF.

Turning to this clonotype: Mismatch with germline at one junction end may stem from a read error. This chain connects TRBV4-2 to TRBJ1-4; 9 bases match TRBD1. Germline CDR1 reads LGHNA; CDR2 reads YNFKEQ. The CDR3 consists of 17 residues. DNA for the CDR3: TGTGCCAGCAGCCAAGATTCGCGGCGGACAGGGGATGAAAGACTGTTTTTT. Encoded protein: CASSQDSRRTGDERLFF.

This sequence joins TRBV6-6 and TRBJ1-1; D ambiguous. V was trimmed by 5 bases and J by 4 bases, leaving 11 bases between them. The CDR3 spans 13 residues. Germline V gene sequence: CDR1 MNHNY, CDR2 SVGAGI (reference sequence). In DNA form, the CDR3 reads TGTGCCAGCAGTAACTTCGGGAGCACTGAAGCTTTCTTT. Residues: CASSNFGSTEAFF.

V and J are TRBV10-3 and TRBJ1-4; tentative D call: TRBD1 (5 bases). In germline, CDR1 is ENHRY, CDR2 SYGVKD. V lost 4 bases and J lost 4, with 10 bases in between. The CDR3 sequence is 14 residues long. The CDR3 DNA reads TGTGCCATCAGTGGTCGGGGGGATAATGAAAAACTGTTTTTT. This codes for CAISGRGDNEKLFF.

The chain has TRBV12-3 or TRBV12-4 and TRBJ1-4; D is perhaps TRBD1 (5 bases). CDR3 length equals 18 residues. Trimming took 5 bases from V and 1 from J, leaving 20 bases between them. CDR3 nucleotide sequence: TGTGCCAGCAGTCCCCGGGGGAGAGGGAGAGTAACTAATGAAAAACTGTTTTTT. As protein: CASSPRGRGRVTNEKLFF.

V gene TRBV20-1 combines with J gene TRBJ2-7; possibly TRBD1 for D (5 bases). In germline, CDR1 is DFQATT, CDR2 SNEGSKA (reference sequence). CDR3 length: 13 residues. Trimming shortened V by 6 bases and J by 7 bases, and 19 bases separated the two germline ends. CDR3 nucleotide sequence: TGCAGTGCACTTAAGGGGCCACGCAATGAGCAGTACTTC. Protein sequence: CSALKGPRNEQYF.

The V gene is TRBV27, the J gene TRBJ1-2; no definite D call. The CDR3 is 12 amino acids. V lost 7 bases and J 1 base, leaving 7 bases between the germline ends. Germline loops: CDR1 MNHEY, CDR2 SMNVEV (reference sequence). As DNA, the CDR3 is TGTGCCAGCAAAGAGGGTAACTATGGCTACACCTTC. Translating gives CASKEGNYGYTF.

The CDR3 is CASSSFQGLAPDTQYF. Written as DNA, the CDR3 is TGTGCCAGCAGTAGTTTTCAGGGACTAGCCCCAGATACGCAGTATTTT. The chain links TRBV27 to TRBJ2-3; TRBD2 aligns across 9 bases. After removal of 5 bases from V and 4 bases from J, the junction contained 10 bases not matched to a gene. The CDR3 is 16 residues long. Per the germline V gene, CDR1 is MNHEY and CDR2 is SMNVEV (reference sequence).

This clonotype has only a few counts. The genes are TRBV7-9 and TRBJ2-3, with 11 nucleotides matching TRBD1. The germline V gene encodes CDR1 SEHNR and CDR2 FQNEAQ (reference sequence). Losses at the gene ends were 11 bases for V and 5 bases for J; bases not matched to a gene: 6. This CDR3 has 13 residues. In DNA, the CDR3 is TGTGCCTTCGGACAGGGGGCAAGAGATACGCAGTATTTT. It encodes CAFGQGARDTQYF.

The chain employs TRBV5-8 and TRBJ2-3; D is unclear. CDR1 and CDR2 from the germline V gene are SGHTS and YDEGEE. Trimming took off 3 bases at V and 4 bases at J, with 12 bases between the two ends. This CDR3 has 14 amino acids. The CDR3 sequence is CASSSIILADTQYF. In DNA, the CDR3 is TGTGCCAGCAGCTCCATAATACTGGCAGATACGCAGTATTTT.

The CDR3 loop reads CASSPSVEGRETQYF. CDR3 sequence (DNA): TGTGCCAGCAGCCCCTCCGTGGAGGGCCGAGAGACCCAGTACTTC. The J gene is TRBJ2-4, the V gene TRBV6-6; D possibly corresponds to TRBD2 (6 bases). The end of the DNA fits TRBJ2-5 better, so the J call may be wrong. CDR3 length equals 15 residues. CDR1 and CDR2 from the germline V gene are MNHNY and SVGAGI (reference sequence).

This rearrangement joins TRBV4-1 to TRBJ2-5; D is ambiguous. The CDR3 runs to 14 residues. Trimming left V 3 bases short and J 5 bases short, with 13 bases between. Germline CDR1 is MGHRA and CDR2 is YSYEKL. The CDR3 reads CASSHGPESETQYF. The CDR3 nucleotides are TGCGCCAGCAGCCACGGACCCGAGTCGGAGACCCAGTACTTC.

This clonotype was counted ten times or more. This chain joins TRBV7-2 and TRBJ2-5; 8 positions match TRBD2. Germline V gives CDR1 SGHTA, CDR2 FQGNSA. This CDR3 region has 15 residues. With 0 bases clipped from V and 5 bases from J, the junction kept 5 bases outside the gene matches. This CDR3 is CASSLASGGMETQYF. CDR3 nucleotides: TGTGCCAGCAGCTTAGCAAGCGGGGGTATGGAGACCCAGTACTTC.

The chain uses TRBV7-2 and TRBJ1-1, with D possibly being TRBD1 (6 bases). V gave up 5 bases and J gave up 3 bases, with 16 bases separating them. CDR1 is SGHTA, CDR2 FQGNSA, per germline. CDR3 size: 15 residues. CDR3 protein: CASSPVGGAHTEAFF. CDR3 nucleotides: TGTGCCAGCAGCCCAGTGGGGGGGGCGCACACTGAAGCTTTCTTT.